This entry lists 5 T cell receptor beta chains sequenced from one sample in a study of shared clonotypes between healthy human individuals. Naive CD8 isolation took CD45RO-negative cells positively selected for CCR7 and excluded terminally differentiated effector memory CD45RA+ cells. Generated by immunoSEQ multiplex PCR, the TCRdb table keeps only in-frame clones and is missing some. Among approximately 2,200,000 clones, about 92% were seen once, and the ten largest hold around 1.7%. The sequenced sample consisted of naive CD8+ T cells from PBMCs. The receptors here all came from a young man in good health. Some clones in this sample may be carry-over from other donors' samples.

The chain uses TRBV4-2 and TRBJ1-1; no firm D call. CDR3 length: 14 amino acids. The V and J ends lost 0 bases and 3 bases respectively, with 8 bases between them. From germline, CDR1 is LGHNA and CDR2 YNFKEQ. CDR3 loop: CASSQDQRDTEAFF. CDR3 coding DNA: TGTGCCAGCAGCCAAGATCAACGGGACACTGAAGCTTTCTTT.

The chain employs TRBV4-3 and TRBJ2-2; the D gene is possibly TRBD1 (6 bases). V lost 3 bases and J 2 bases, leaving 10 bases between the germline ends. This CDR3 is 15 amino acids long. CDR1 and CDR2 (germline): LGHNA, YSLEER. The CDR3: CASSHRTENTGELFF. In nucleotides, the CDR3 is TGCGCCAGCAGCCACCGGACAGAAAACACCGGGGAGCTGTTTTTT.

This sequence joins TRBV7-8 and TRBJ2-1; D gene ambiguous. The V gene lost 7 bases and the J gene lost 8 bases, with 15 bases spanning the gap. The CDR3 totals 13 residues. CDR1 is SGHVS, CDR2 FQNEAQ, per germline. CDR3 in DNA: TGTGCCAGCACCAATCACGATCCTGATGAGCAGTTCTTC. This translates into CASTNHDPDEQFF. Filled out from reference TRBV7-8 and TRBJ2-1, the complete variable domain reads GAGVSQSPRYKVAKRGQDVALRCDPISGHVSLFWYQQALGQGPEFLTYFQNEAQLDKSGLPSDRFFAERPEGSVSTLKIQRTQQEDSAVYLCASTNHDPDEQFFGPGTRLTVL.

The chain employs TRBV15 and TRBJ2-5; D not resolved. CDR1 LNHNV and CDR2 YYDKDF come from the germline V gene (reference sequence). V lost 1 base to trimming and J lost 0 bases, with 6 bases between them. This CDR3 comprises 14 residues. This chain's CDR3 is CATSRGINQETQYF. In DNA form, the CDR3 reads TGTGCCACCAGCAGAGGTATCAACCAAGAGACCCAGTACTTC.

V is TRBV4-1 and J is TRBJ2-5, with 9 bases identical to TRBD2. The V gene end was trimmed by 6 bases and the J gene end by 4 bases; junction bases not matched to a gene: 12. The CDR3 length is 16 residues. Germline CDR1 and CDR2: MGHRA and YSYEKL. The CDR3 reads CASSPGAAGGGETQYF. The CDR3 nucleotides read TGCGCCAGCAGTCCTGGGGCAGCGGGAGGAGGAGAGACCCAGTACTTC.